This T cell receptor (beta chain) is drawn from a study of vaccination and CD4 T cells after COVID-19. As for the study in general: Overlapping spike pools from SARS-CoV-2 and HCoV-NL63, HCoV-OC43 and HCoV-229E served as culture stimuli. Study results and caveats: Convalescent patients' clones that were vaccine-specific were spike mono-reactive in 304 of 307 cases. Among reactive clones from convalescent patients, a median 86.3% appeared only post-vaccination.

The study sequenced cultured CD4+ T cell DNA using the Oncomine TCR Beta short-read assay. Investigators obtained genomic DNA by extraction from cultured CD4+ T cells. TCRdb ran MiXCR on the PCR reads and lists one entry per CDR3 protein. The sample lists 8,500 to 9,500 distinct CDR3 sequences; roughly 33% were seen once. The V gene's germline CDR1 is SGHNT and CDR2 YENEEA. V was pared by 5 bases and J by 1 base, with 20 bases between. CDR3 size: 17 residues. Sample treatment: roughly 11-day PBMC culture with coronavirus spike peptide pools or control peptides (ViraFEST assay). Those CD4+ T cells from the unexposed donor predate the COVID-19 pandemic (2011-2018). Per-well cultures of roughly 2 million PBMCs received 9 to 10 IU/ml IL-2 and approximately 9.4 ug/ml peptide pools. As for this clonotype: Its antigen is unidentified.

Sequences were obtained from CD4+ T cells from blood, cultured in vitro. The rearrangement links TRBV11-3 to TRBJ2-5; D may match TRBD1 or TRBD2 (5 bases each). The sequence was obtained from a human donor in good health. Written as DNA, the CDR3 is TGTGCCAGCAGCAATTACCCCGGGCAGAGGGGCCAAGAGACCCAGTACTTC. It is translated as CASSNYPGQRGQETQYF.